The entry below describes one TCR beta chain. Its antigen remains unidentified. No base-level quality is on record; no much larger clone is a single base apart. The donors belonged to the validation cohort of 120 subjects, which was separate from the 666-subject first cohort. The data are from a study of cytomegalovirus exposure and HLA in healthy donors listed by TCRdb under 2017. For context, the study as a whole: According to a later analysis, the roughly 120 validation repertoires were produced on the same platform as the approximately 600 repertoires of the first cohort. The aim of the study was to test whether cataloging public T cell receptors could identify signatures of past pathogen exposure. Besides the first cohort of hundreds of subjects, a separate validation cohort made up of 120 or so different subjects was used. High-throughput TCR immunosequencing, statistical association of individual TCRs with disease status, and machine learning were combined to predict cytomegalovirus infection status. The research as a whole found: In both the original and validation cohorts, the classifier was reported to diagnose cytomegalovirus status with high specificity and sensitivity. While some public TCRs were present in many individuals, most TCR sequences turned up only very rarely across donors. The validation cohort had no HLA typing available for a later analysis, so co-occurrence within that cohort was assessed over all 120 or so repertoires. In the study, roughly 160 TCR beta chains were listed as associated with cytomegalovirus. It was suggested by the authors that the approach could potentially be generalized to other disease states and immunological phenotypes. Three of the identified cytomegalovirus-associated TCR beta chains were confirmed in vitro to be specific for cytomegalovirus antigens. A later analysis found that TCRs clustered in the first cohort also tended to co-occur in the 110 or so validation repertoires, with 94% of cluster scores above 0.

The library was produced with the immunoSEQ multiplex PCR assay. In the paper's pipeline: A statistical classification framework was developed to diagnose cytomegalovirus status using the catalog of TCR beta chain sequences. TCRdb's version of the immuneACCESS table is confined to in-frame rearrangements and falls short of the full clone set. An unresolved V gene accounts for under half of the shortfall where checked; the remainder is of unknown origin. That table is the source of V, J and clone size, and D and trimming were worked out from the DNA. In this sample the table shows under 150,000 clones, 86% of which occur a single time. Of the sample, 2.5% to 3.5% is held by the ten largest clones. Sequences MNHNS (CDR1) and SASEGT (CDR2) are obtained from the germline V gene. V was cut back by 2 bases and J by 3 bases, leaving a gap of 8 bases between them. The cysteine opens and the phenylalanine closes a CDR3 of 14 amino acids. Only CDR3 DNA is held: 42 bases, read in frame from base 1.

Source material: PBMCs. The sequence was obtained from a man between 18 and 35 years old in good health and CMV-seronegative. This receptor chain uses TRBV6-1 and TRBJ2-1; a weak D assignment points to TRBD1 (5 bases agree). CDR3 sequence: CASSEKQDYNEQFF. The DNA sequence reads TGTGCCAGCAGTGAAAAACAGGACTACAATGAGCAGTTCTTC.